This passage covers 25 T cell receptor beta chains from one sample sequenced in a study of beta chain features in type 1 diabetes. Reverse transcribing all isolated RNA meant expressed TCRB transcripts were sequenced. Generated by immunoSEQ multiplex PCR, the TCRdb table keeps only in-frame clones and is missing some. The sample consists of 300,000 to 450,000 clones, 15% to 20% of them appearing once. The sample consisted of naive CD4+ T cells from blood. These receptors all come from a woman aged 18-29 years in good health.

This rearrangement joins TRBV19 to TRBJ2-1; D not resolved. The CDR3 length is 13 residues. The germline V gene encodes CDR1 LNHDA and CDR2 SQIVND (reference sequence). V was shortened by 0 bases and J by 7 bases, with 7 bases between the two germline ends. Here the CDR3 reads CASSIELGNEQFF. The CDR3 nucleotides read TGTGCCAGTAGTATAGAGCTCGGGAATGAGCAGTTCTTC.

Note on this clone: At the DNA level, this CDR3 is encoded by other sequences in the same sample as well. This chain links TRBV18 with TRBJ2-3; 11 positions agree with TRBD2. Germline trimming cut 6 bases from V and 0 bases from J; bases unmatched to any gene: 5. The CDR3 runs 16 residues. Germline assignment: CDR1 KGHSH and CDR2 LQKENI. The CDR3 region has the DNA TGTGCCAGCTCCCCCCTAGCGGGGGGTAGCACAGATACGCAGTATTTT. Amino acids: CASSPLAGGSTDTQYF.

This clone appeared a few times. The chain recombines TRBV12-5 with TRBJ2-7; the D gene is possibly TRBD2 (6 bases). Germline CDR1 reads LGHNT; CDR2 reads FRNRAP. V lost 8 bases, J lost 3 bases, and 14 bases lay in between. There are 13 residues in the CDR3. CDR3 coding DNA: TGTGCTAGTAAACAGACCGGGGGCTACGAGCAGTACTTC. It translates to CASKQTGGYEQYF.

This rearrangement joins TRBV27 to TRBJ2-7, with TRBD1 identical over 9 bases. CDR1 MNHEY and CDR2 SMNVEV come from the germline V gene (reference sequence). The trim removed 5 bases at V and 2 bases at J, leaving 7 bases unmatched. CDR3 length equals 15 residues. CDR3 nucleotides: TGTGCCAGCAGTCCCTCGACAGGGGGGACCTACGAGCAGTACTTC. The encoded protein is CASSPSTGGTYEQYF.

To note about this clone: Additional DNA sequences in this sample encode the identical CDR3. This chain uses TRBV30 with TRBJ2-1, with D tentatively TRBD2 (7 bases). CDR1 and CDR2 from the germline V gene are GTSNPN and SVGIG (reference sequence). This CDR3 is built from 12 residues. V lost 1 base and J 13 bases, leaving 14 bases between the germline ends. The CDR3 DNA reads as TGTGCCTGGAGTGACCTAGGGGGGGATCAGTTCTTC. It translates to CAWSDLGGDQFF.

The rearrangement links TRBV14 to TRBJ1-1, with TRBD1 matching over 8 bases. Germline-derived CDR1 and CDR2 are SGHDN and FVKESK. The ends lost 6 bases at V and 3 bases at J; junction bases unmatched: 9. The CDR3 length is 15 residues. In nucleotides, the CDR3 is TGTGCCAGCAGAGTCGGACAGGGACTTCACACTGAAGCTTTCTTT. Translation gives CASRVGQGLHTEAFF.

There are a few counts of this clone. The chain's CDR3 is CASSSGTSGEETQYF. The CDR3 nucleotides read TGTGCCAGCAGTTCCGGGACTAGCGGGGAAGAGACCCAGTACTTC. The rearrangement links TRBV6-6 to TRBJ2-5; 13 nucleotides match TRBD2. This CDR3 has 15 amino acids. Trimming took 4 bases from V and 3 from J; bases not matched to a gene: 2. Germline CDR1 is MNHNY and CDR2 is SVGAGI (reference sequence).

This clone was counted a few times. The same CDR3 arises from other DNA sequences in this sample as well. The V and J genes are TRBV15 and TRBJ2-7; D is uncertain. V lost 1 base, J lost 1 base, and 8 bases lay in between. This CDR3 comprises 14 residues. Germline V gene data show CDR1 as LNHNV and CDR2 as YYDKDF (reference sequence). The CDR3, as DNA: TGTGCCACCAGCAGAGCTGGCAGTTCCTACGAGCAGTACTTC. Translating gives CATSRAGSSYEQYF.

The chain carries TRBV29-1 and TRBJ1-5; tentative D call: TRBD1 (5 bases). Germline lookup yields CDR1 SQVTM and CDR2 ANQGSEA. Trimming took 7 bases from V and 12 from J, leaving 16 bases between them. This CDR3 is built from 11 residues. The CDR3 DNA follows: TGCAGCGCCCGAGCCGGGGGGGACCAGCATTTT. This translates into CSARAGGDQHF.

The chain links TRBV7-2 to TRBJ2-5; 9 nucleotides match TRBD2. CDR1 and CDR2 from the germline V gene are SGHTA and FQGNSA. The CDR3 extends over 16 amino acids. The V and J ends lost 5 bases and 1 base, in that order; junction bases with no gene match: 8. Here the CDR3 reads CASSHPGLALQETQYF. The CDR3 DNA sequence: TGTGCCAGCAGCCATCCGGGACTAGCCCTCCAAGAGACCCAGTACTTC.

The chain employs TRBV30 and TRBJ2-7; 7 bases match TRBD1. This CDR3 spans 12 amino acids. The ends lost 2 bases at V and 6 bases at J; junction bases unmatched: 4. Germline V gene lookup returns CDR1 GTSNPN and CDR2 SVGIG (reference sequence). The CDR3 sequence: CAWSRGGSEQYF. In nucleotides, the CDR3 is TGTGCCTGGAGTAGAGGGGGCTCCGAGCAGTACTTC.

This clone was counted between two and nine times. This chain links TRBV5-4 with TRBJ2-1; weak D call: TRBD1 (6 bases). The CDR3 spans 15 residues. Trimming cost V 3 bases and J 6 bases, with 16 bases left between them. CDR1 is SGHNT, CDR2 YYREEE, per germline (reference sequence). The CDR3 is CASSYTMGAGNEQFF. In DNA form, the CDR3 reads TGTGCCAGCAGCTACACCATGGGGGCTGGCAATGAGCAGTTCTTC.

Only a few counts were recorded for this clone. The rearrangement uses TRBV5-4 and TRBJ2-3; a weak D match, TRBD2 (6 bases). V gave up 2 bases and J gave up 6 bases, with 13 bases separating them. The CDR3 has 14 residues. The germline V gene encodes CDR1 SGHNT and CDR2 YYREEE (reference sequence). This chain's CDR3 is CASSLGGPGDTQYF. CDR3 sequence (DNA): TGTGCCAGCAGCTTAGGAGGGCCCGGGGATACGCAGTATTTT.

This clone was observed a handful of times. The chain combines TRBV30 with TRBJ1-6, with 8 bases lining up with TRBD1. This CDR3 comprises 13 residues. Germline CDR1 is GTSNPN and CDR2 is SVGIG (reference sequence). V lost 2 bases to trimming and J lost 8 bases; unmatched junction nucleotides: 2. The CDR3 DNA follows: TGTGCCTGGAGTAAACAGGGGGATTCACCCCTCCACTTT. Its protein product is CAWSKQGDSPLHF.

This clone has only a few counts. The junction does not match germline at one end; this may be a read error. J is TRBJ1-2 and V is TRBV4-1, with a possible D match to TRBD1 (5 bases). Germline loops: CDR1 MGHRA, CDR2 YSYEKL. There are 14 residues in the CDR3. The CDR3 DNA reads TGCGCCAGCAGGCAAGAGCGGGGCGCGGGTGGCTACACCTTC. Its protein is CASRQERGAGGYTF.

As concerns this clone: Other nucleotide sequences from this sample produce the same CDR3. The chain links TRBV18 to TRBJ1-2, with D possibly being TRBD1 (5 bases). In germline, CDR1 is KGHSH, CDR2 LQKENI. V was clipped by 6 bases and J by 2 bases, with 16 bases between them. CDR3 length: 15 amino acids. The chain's CDR3 is CASSPGGGLNYGYTF. CDR3 sequence (DNA): TGTGCCAGCTCCCCTGGCGGGGGGTTGAACTATGGCTACACCTTC. Together with reference TRBV18 and TRBJ1-2, the CDR3 gives the full variable domain: NAGVMQNPRHLVRRRGQEARLRCSPMKGHSHVYWYRQLPEEGLKFMVYLQKENIIDESGMPKERFSAEFPKEGPSILRIQQVVRGDSAAYFCASSPGGGLNYGYTFGSGTRLTVV.

The J gene is TRBJ2-1, the V gene TRBV5-6, with TRBD1 matching over 12 bases. With V trimmed by 4 bases and J by 6 bases, 8 bases remained unmatched. CDR1 is SGHDT and CDR2 is YYEEEE in the germline V gene. The CDR3 runs 16 residues. The CDR3 protein is CASSQRDRGRGNEQFF. The CDR3 DNA is TGTGCCAGCAGCCAAAGGGACAGGGGGCGCGGCAATGAGCAGTTCTTC.

This clone has just a few counts. The chain joins TRBV14 to TRBJ2-1; a possible D gene is TRBD2 (6 bases). With 3 bases removed from V and 0 bases from J, the gap between germline ends came to 18 bases. The CDR3 has 18 residues. Germline V CDR1 and CDR2: SGHDN, FVKESK. CDR3 nucleotides: TGTGCCAGCAGCCACATTGGTCCGGACTACCACTCCTACAATGAGCAGTTCTTC. It encodes CASSHIGPDYHSYNEQFF.

The chain links TRBV15 to TRBJ2-1; D may be TRBD2 (5 bases). This CDR3 contains 16 residues. V was trimmed by 0 bases and J by 9 bases, leaving 18 bases between them. Looked up from germline, CDR1 is LNHNV and CDR2 is YYDKDF (reference sequence). The CDR3, as DNA: TGTGCCACCAGCAGAGAGGGCGGGCCGCCCCGAGGTGAGCAGTTCTTC. It codes for CATSREGGPPRGEQFF. The full variable domain, rest sourced from reference TRBV15 and TRBJ2-1, is DAMVIQNPRYQVTQFGKPVTLSCSQTLNHNVMYWYQQKSSQAPKLLFHYYDKDFNNEADTPDNFQSRRPNTSFCFLDIRSPGLGDTAMYLCATSREGGPPRGEQFFGPGTRLTVL.

This clone appeared a few times. This chain links TRBV7-2 with TRBJ1-2, with 7 bases lining up with TRBD1. The V gene's germline CDR1 is SGHTA and CDR2 FQGNSA. This CDR3 region has 15 residues. V trimming: 5 bases; J trimming: 0 bases; junction bases outside the gene matches: 6. Here the CDR3 reads CASSRTGTTNYGYTF. Written as DNA, the CDR3 is TGTGCCAGCAGCCGGACAGGAACAACTAACTATGGCTACACCTTC.

There are a few counts of this clone. The chain is built from TRBV9 and TRBJ2-1, with 16 bases lining up with TRBD2. The V and J ends lost 4 bases and 7 bases, in that order; junction bases with no gene match: 5. From germline, CDR1 is SGDLS and CDR2 YYNGEE. There are 16 residues in the CDR3. For the CDR3, the DNA is TGTGCCAGCAGCCCGGGACTAGCGGGGGGGCCGAATGAGCAGTTCTTC. Protein sequence: CASSPGLAGGPNEQFF. The whole variable domain, filled in from reference TRBV9 and TRBJ2-1, reads DSGVTQTPKHLITATGQRVTLRCSPRSGDLSVYWYQQSLDQGLQFLIQYYNGEERAKGNILERFSAQQFPDLHSELNLSSLELGDSALYFCASSPGLAGGPNEQFFGPGTRLTVL.

This clone was picked up a small number of times. The chain links TRBV5-4 to TRBJ2-5; weak D call: TRBD2 (6 bases). V was cut by 2 bases and J by 5 bases, with 13 bases left in between. CDR1 is SGHNT and CDR2 is YYREEE in the germline V gene (reference sequence). The CDR3 has 14 residues. CDR3 coding DNA: TGTGCCAGCAGCTTATGGGGGGTAAAGGAGACCCAGTACTTC. Translated, it gives CASSLWGVKETQYF.

V and J are TRBV7-3 and TRBJ1-2, with a possible D match to TRBD1 (5 bases). V was pared by 0 bases and J by 6 bases, with 17 bases between. The CDR3 totals 16 residues. CDR1 and CDR2 from the germline V gene are SGHTA and FQGTGA. The CDR3 region is CASSLTSFQGEDGYTF. In DNA, the CDR3 is TGTGCCAGCAGCTTAACGTCTTTCCAGGGTGAAGATGGCTACACCTTC. Combining the CDR3 with reference TRBV7-3 and TRBJ1-2 gives the whole variable domain GAGVSQTPSNKVTEKGKYVELRCDPISGHTALYWYRQSLGQGPEFLIYFQGTGAADDSGLPNDRFFAVRPEGSVSTLKIQRTERGDSAVYLCASSLTSFQGEDGYTFGSGTRLTVV.

This rearrangement joins TRBV7-8 to TRBJ1-1; no clear D. The V and J ends lost 2 bases and 0 bases respectively, with 10 bases between them. The CDR3 totals 15 residues. Germline assignment: CDR1 SGHVS and CDR2 FQNEAQ. CDR3: CASSLREVMNTEAFF. The DNA for the CDR3 is TGTGCCAGCAGCTTAAGGGAGGTGATGAACACTGAAGCTTTCTTT.

The chain links TRBV29-1 to TRBJ2-7, with 13 bases matching TRBD2. Germline assignment: CDR1 SQVTM and CDR2 ANQGSEA. V dropped 6 bases and J dropped 6; count of bases not matched to a gene: 11. The CDR3 totals 15 residues. The CDR3 here is CSVAYGTSGTGEQYF. DNA of the CDR3: TGCAGCGTCGCTTACGGGACTAGCGGGACGGGCGAGCAGTACTTC.